One and the same sample provided the 18 T cell receptor beta chains below, sequenced in a study of blood T cell repertoires in COVID-19. Clones were sequenced by immunoSEQ multiplex PCR, and TCRdb holds only the in-frame ones, with some missing. The data hold about 130,000 clones, with approximately 88% observed a single time. The material sequenced was peripheral blood. Every receptor here comes from a man between 65 and 85 years old with active COVID-19.

In its sample, this clone was seen a few times. This chain uses TRBV7-9 with TRBJ1-1; D is unresolved. Germline loops: CDR1 SEHNR, CDR2 FQNEAQ (reference sequence). V lost 0 bases, J lost 5 bases, and 10 bases lay in between. The CDR3 covers 14 residues. The CDR3 nucleotides are TGTGCCAGCAGCTTAGCGTCTTGGGAGACTGAAGCTTTCTTT. Translation gives CASSLASWETEAFF. Variable domain in full (rest from reference TRBV7-9 and TRBJ1-1): DTGVSQNPRHKITKRGQNVTFRCDPISEHNRLYWYRQTLGQGPEFLTYFQNEAQLEKSRLLSDRFSAERPKGSFSTLEIQRTEQGDSAMYLCASSLASWETEAFFGQGTRLTVV.

This chain links TRBV19 with TRBJ2-3; possibly TRBD1 for D (5 bases). The V and J ends lost 6 bases and 6 bases respectively, with 22 bases between them. CDR1 LNHDA and CDR2 SQIVND come from the germline V gene (reference sequence). The CDR3 spans 16 residues. The CDR3 coding sequence is TGTGCCAGTAGGGTGTCAGGGCCGACAGTTTCGGATACGCAGTATTTT. Translation gives CASRVSGPTVSDTQYF.

The chain carries TRBV6-5 and TRBJ2-2; D might be TRBD2 (5 bases). This CDR3 has 15 amino acids. CDR1 is MNHEY and CDR2 is SVGAGI in the germline V gene. V shed 7 bases and J shed 1 base, with 13 bases lying between them. The CDR3 protein is CASIQLGGNTGELFF. For the CDR3, the DNA is TGTGCCAGCATCCAACTCGGAGGGAACACCGGGGAGCTGTTTTTT.

The V gene is TRBV5-4, the J gene TRBJ2-2, with a possible D match to TRBD2 (6 bases). This CDR3 has 12 amino acids. Germline V gene sequence: CDR1 SGHNT, CDR2 YYREEE (reference sequence). Trimming cost V 4 bases and J 6 bases, with 7 bases left between them. CDR3: CASSPGAGELFF. In nucleotides, the CDR3 is TGTGCCAGCAGCCCGGGGGCCGGGGAGCTGTTTTTT.

In its sample, this clone was seen once. V gene TRBV3-1 (or the pseudogene TRBV3-2) combines with J gene TRBJ2-1; a possible D gene is TRBD2 (6 bases). V was clipped by 2 bases and J by 8 bases, with 13 bases between them. Germline V lookup: CDR1 LGHDT, CDR2 YNNKEL (reference sequence). The CDR3 covers 14 residues. The CDR3 region has the DNA TGTGCCAGCAGCCAATGGAGCCGCGGGGATGAGCAGTTCTTC. This sequence encodes CASSQWSRGDEQFF.

J is TRBJ2-1 and V is TRBV30; 7 bases match TRBD2. The germline V gene has CDR1 GTSNPN and CDR2 SVGIG (reference sequence). J was trimmed by 5 bases and V by 3 bases; bases with no gene match: 7. This CDR3 has 14 amino acids. The chain's CDR3 is CAWSQTSVDNEQFF. DNA for the CDR3: TGTGCCTGGAGCCAAACTAGCGTAGACAATGAGCAGTTCTTC.

The rearrangement links TRBV29-1 to TRBJ1-2; possible D gene TRBD1, 5 bases. The CDR3 has 12 amino acids. Germline loops: CDR1 SQVTM, CDR2 ANQGSEA. Trimming cost V 4 bases and J 2 bases, with 8 bases left between them. The CDR3 is CSVARGNYGYTF. CDR3 nucleotide sequence: TGCAGCGTTGCTCGGGGGAACTATGGCTACACCTTC.

The rearrangement joins TRBV3-1 (or the pseudogene TRBV3-2) to TRBJ1-2; D is unclear. This CDR3 is 12 amino acids long. Germline loops: CDR1 LGHDT, CDR2 YNNKEL (reference sequence). The V gene lost 5 bases and the J gene lost 4 bases, with 8 bases spanning the gap. CDR3 nucleotides: TGTGCCAGCAGCAGCGTCAGCTATGGCTACACCTTC. It is translated as CASSSVSYGYTF.

This sequence joins TRBV7-9 and TRBJ2-5, with D possibly matching TRBD1 (5 bases). V lost 6 bases to trimming and J lost 7 bases, with 15 bases between them. This CDR3 contains 13 residues. CDR1 is SEHNR and CDR2 is FQNEAQ in the germline V gene (reference sequence). The CDR3 sequence is CASRLIVQGTQYF. CDR3 DNA: TGTGCCAGCAGGTTGATCGTCCAGGGGACCCAGTACTTC.

The chain combines TRBV30 with TRBJ1-4; D perhaps matches TRBD1 (6 bases). V was shortened by 2 bases and J by 0 bases, with 13 bases between the two germline ends. The CDR3 consists of 16 residues. The germline V gene has CDR1 GTSNPN and CDR2 SVGIG (reference sequence). CDR3 nucleotide sequence: TGTGCCTGGAGTATGGGGGCCGGAGCAACTAATGAAAAACTGTTTTTT. Its translation: CAWSMGAGATNEKLFF. The full variable domain, completed using reference TRBV30 and TRBJ1-4, is SQTIHQWPATLVQPVGSPLSLECTVEGTSNPNLYWYRQAAGRGLQLLFYSVGIGQISSEVPQNLSASRPQDRQFILSSKKLLLSDSGFYLCAWSMGAGATNEKLFFGSGTQLSVL.

This clone was seen a handful of times. The genes are TRBV7-9 and TRBJ2-2; D is undetermined. The V end was cut by 8 bases, the J end by 7 bases, with 17 bases between. CDR3 length: 14 residues. The germline gives CDR1 SEHNR, CDR2 FQNEAQ (reference sequence). This CDR3 is CASSTVASYGELFF. CDR3 sequence (DNA): TGTGCCAGCTCCACCGTGGCATCTTACGGGGAGCTGTTTTTT.

V gene TRBV14 combines with J gene TRBJ2-1; TRBD2 matches at 13 bases. The length of the CDR3 is 15 residues. The germline CDR1 and CDR2 sequences are SGHDN and FVKESK. The J segment lost 7 bases and the V segment lost 6 bases, leaving 6 bases of the junction unmatched. The CDR3: CASSRTSGRKNEQFF. CDR3 nucleotides: TGTGCCAGCAGTAGGACTAGCGGGAGAAAAAATGAGCAGTTCTTC.

This clone has more than one count but fewer than ten. The CDR3 DNA follows: TGTGCCAGCAGCGTAGGGGGCATCACAGATACGCAGTATTTT. Protein product: CASSVGGITDTQYF. The V and J genes are TRBV7-2 and TRBJ2-3; TRBD1 matches at 7 bases. V lost 5 bases and J lost 2; bases outside the gene matches: 4. Germline assignment: CDR1 SGHTA and CDR2 FQGNSA. CDR3 length: 14 amino acids. Using reference TRBV7-2 and TRBJ2-3 for the parts outside the CDR3, the full variable domain is GAGVSQSPSNKVTEKGKDVELRCDPISGHTALYWYRQSLGQGLEFLIYFQGNSAPDKSGLPSDRFSAERTGGSVSTLTIQRTQQEDSAVYLCASSVGGITDTQYFGPGTRLTVL.

The chain carries TRBV28 and TRBJ1-2, with a tentative D call TRBD1 (6 bases). CDR1 is MDHEN and CDR2 is SYDVKM in the germline V gene. The ends were cut back, 6 bases at V and 2 bases at J, with 19 bases in the middle. The CDR3 spans 16 residues. The CDR3 DNA sequence: TGTGCCAGCAGACCCACCCGACAGGCGAGGAACTATGGCTACACCTTC. Translating gives CASRPTRQARNYGYTF.

The chain recombines TRBV6-1 with TRBJ1-1; the D gene is possibly TRBD1 (5 bases). Trimming cost V 4 bases and J 7 bases, with 22 bases left between them. CDR3 length equals 16 residues. Germline loops: CDR1 MNHNS, CDR2 SASEGT. The DNA of the CDR3 is TGTGCCAGCAGTGCTCAACCAGGACACGCTGCTGGTGAAGCTTTCTTT. Its protein is CASSAQPGHAAGEAFF.

CDR3 nucleotide sequence: TGCGCCAGCAGCCAAGGGGACAGAAAAACCGGGGAGCTGTTTTTT. Amino acid sequence: CASSQGDRKTGELFF. V is TRBV4-1 and J is TRBJ2-2; TRBD1 aligns across 7 bases. Germline V gives CDR1 MGHRA, CDR2 YSYEKL. With 1 base clipped from V and 5 bases from J, the junction kept 4 bases outside the gene matches. The CDR3 extends over 15 amino acids.

The chain has TRBV5-6 and TRBJ1-1; D not resolved. Germline V gene sequence: CDR1 SGHDT, CDR2 YYEEEE. The V gene lost 5 bases and the J gene lost 0 bases, with 11 bases spanning the gap. The CDR3 spans 14 residues. The CDR3 loop is CASRPGVMNTEAFF. In nucleotides, the CDR3 is TGTGCCAGCAGGCCCGGGGTGATGAACACTGAAGCTTTCTTT.

This rearrangement joins TRBV15 to TRBJ2-5; D may be TRBD2 (6 bases). V lost 0 bases and J 5 bases, leaving 13 bases between the germline ends. The CDR3 is 15 residues long. Germline loops: CDR1 LNHNV, CDR2 YYDKDF (reference sequence). As DNA, the CDR3 is TGTGCCACCAGCAGAGATGAGGAGGGGTATGAGACCCAGTACTTC. Protein sequence: CATSRDEEGYETQYF. Variable domain in full (rest from reference TRBV15 and TRBJ2-5): DAMVIQNPRYQVTQFGKPVTLSCSQTLNHNVMYWYQQKSSQAPKLLFHYYDKDFNNEADTPDNFQSRRPNTSFCFLDIRSPGLGDTAMYLCATSRDEEGYETQYFGPGTRLLVL.